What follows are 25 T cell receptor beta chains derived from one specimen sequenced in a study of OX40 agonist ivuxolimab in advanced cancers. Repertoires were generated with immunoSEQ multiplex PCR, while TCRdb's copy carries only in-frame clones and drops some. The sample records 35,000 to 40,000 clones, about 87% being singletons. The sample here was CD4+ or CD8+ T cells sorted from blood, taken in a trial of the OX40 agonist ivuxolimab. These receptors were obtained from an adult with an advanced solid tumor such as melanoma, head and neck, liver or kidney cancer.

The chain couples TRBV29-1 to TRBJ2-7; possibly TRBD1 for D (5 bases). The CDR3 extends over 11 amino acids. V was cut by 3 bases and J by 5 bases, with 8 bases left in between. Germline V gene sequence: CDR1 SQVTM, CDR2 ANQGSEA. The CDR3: CSVEGPHEQYF. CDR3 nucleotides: TGCAGCGTTGAGGGGCCCCACGAGCAGTACTTC.

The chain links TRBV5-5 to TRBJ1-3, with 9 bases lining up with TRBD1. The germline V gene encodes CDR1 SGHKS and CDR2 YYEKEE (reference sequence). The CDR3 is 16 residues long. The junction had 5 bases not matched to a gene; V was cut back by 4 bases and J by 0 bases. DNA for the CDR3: TGTGCCAGCAGCCCGCCGGGACAGGGCTCTGGAAACACCATATATTTT. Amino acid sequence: CASSPPGQGSGNTIYF.

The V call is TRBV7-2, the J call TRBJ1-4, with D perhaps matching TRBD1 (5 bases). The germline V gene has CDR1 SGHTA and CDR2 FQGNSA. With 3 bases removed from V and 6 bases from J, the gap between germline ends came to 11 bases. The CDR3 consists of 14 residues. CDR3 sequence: CASSLGGFDEKLFF. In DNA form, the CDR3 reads TGTGCCAGCAGCTTGGGGGGGTTTGATGAAAAACTGTTTTTT.

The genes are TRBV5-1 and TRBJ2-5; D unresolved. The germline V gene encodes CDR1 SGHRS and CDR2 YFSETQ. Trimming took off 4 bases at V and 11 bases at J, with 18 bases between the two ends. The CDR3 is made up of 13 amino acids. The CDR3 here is CASSLGPDSKQYF. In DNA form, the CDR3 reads TGCGCCAGCAGCCTTGGACCCGACTCCAAGCAGTACTTC.

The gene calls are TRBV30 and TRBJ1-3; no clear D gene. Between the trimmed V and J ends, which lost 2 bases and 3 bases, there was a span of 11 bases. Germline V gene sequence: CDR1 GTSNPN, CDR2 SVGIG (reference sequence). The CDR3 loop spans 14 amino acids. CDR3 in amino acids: CAWSITVGGNTIYF. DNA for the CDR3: TGTGCCTGGAGTATCACAGTTGGTGGAAACACCATATATTTT.

The CDR3 DNA follows: TGTGCCATCAGTGACGGCGGGGGGGTCCCGTACTTC. This translates into CAISDGGGVPYF. The chain is built from TRBV10-3 and TRBJ2-7; 9 bases match TRBD2. This CDR3 has 12 residues. After removal of 3 bases from V and 12 bases from J, the junction contained 6 bases not matched to a gene. In germline, CDR1 is ENHRY, CDR2 SYGVKD.

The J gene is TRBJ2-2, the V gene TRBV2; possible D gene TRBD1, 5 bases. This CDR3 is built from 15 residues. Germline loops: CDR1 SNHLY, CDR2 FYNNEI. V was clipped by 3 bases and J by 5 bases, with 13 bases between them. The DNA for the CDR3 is TGTGCCAGCAGTGAGACCACCCAGGGTACCGGGGAGCTGTTTTTT. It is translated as CASSETTQGTGELFF.

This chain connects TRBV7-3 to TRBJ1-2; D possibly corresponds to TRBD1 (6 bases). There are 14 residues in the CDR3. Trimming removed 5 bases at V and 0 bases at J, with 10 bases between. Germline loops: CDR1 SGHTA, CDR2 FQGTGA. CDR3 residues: CASSTGHSNYGYTF. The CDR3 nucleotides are TGTGCCAGCAGCACGGGACACTCTAACTATGGCTACACCTTC.

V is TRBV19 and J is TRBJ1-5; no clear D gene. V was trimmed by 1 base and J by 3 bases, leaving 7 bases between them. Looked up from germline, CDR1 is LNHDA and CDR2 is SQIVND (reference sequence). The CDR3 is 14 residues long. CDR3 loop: CASSIAGPNQPQHF. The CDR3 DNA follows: TGTGCCAGTAGTATAGCAGGCCCCAATCAGCCCCAGCATTTT.

The CDR3 loop reads CASSAGWGADTEAFF. The CDR3 region has the DNA TGTGCCAGCAGTGCTGGGTGGGGGGCTGACACTGAAGCTTTCTTT. The V call is TRBV6-1, the J call TRBJ1-1; D may be TRBD1 (6 bases). Germline loops: CDR1 MNHNS, CDR2 SASEGT. V lost 4 bases to trimming and J lost 3 bases, with 15 bases between them. The CDR3 contains 15 residues.

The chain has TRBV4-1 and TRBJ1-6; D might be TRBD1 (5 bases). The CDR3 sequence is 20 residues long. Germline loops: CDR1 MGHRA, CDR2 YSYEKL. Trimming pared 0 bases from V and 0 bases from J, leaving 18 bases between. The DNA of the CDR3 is TGCGCCAGCAGCCAAGAATTCTGGGGGACCTCGAGCTCCTATAATTCACCCCTCCACTTT. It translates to CASSQEFWGTSSSYNSPLHF.

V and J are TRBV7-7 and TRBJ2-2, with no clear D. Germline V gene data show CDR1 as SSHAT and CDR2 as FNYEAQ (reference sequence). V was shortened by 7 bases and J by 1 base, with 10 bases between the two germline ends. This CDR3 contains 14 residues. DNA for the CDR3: TGTGCCAGCACCCAGAATCGGAACACCGGGGAGCTGTTTTTT. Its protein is CASTQNRNTGELFF.

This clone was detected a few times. In DNA form, the CDR3 reads TGTGCCAGCACCAGACTTCACGACAATGAGCAGTTCTTC. Its protein is CASTRLHDNEQFF. The chain uses TRBV2 and TRBJ2-1, with no clear D. CDR3 length equals 13 residues. The ends were cut back, 7 bases at V and 5 bases at J, with 12 bases in the middle. Germline loops: CDR1 SNHLY, CDR2 FYNNEI.

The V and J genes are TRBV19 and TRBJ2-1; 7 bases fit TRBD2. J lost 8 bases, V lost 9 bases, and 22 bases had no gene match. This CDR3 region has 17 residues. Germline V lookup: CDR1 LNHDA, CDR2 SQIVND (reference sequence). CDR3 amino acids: CASRGTLANQRVYEQFF. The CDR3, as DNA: TGTGCCAGCCGTGGAACACTAGCGAATCAGCGTGTTTATGAGCAGTTCTTC.

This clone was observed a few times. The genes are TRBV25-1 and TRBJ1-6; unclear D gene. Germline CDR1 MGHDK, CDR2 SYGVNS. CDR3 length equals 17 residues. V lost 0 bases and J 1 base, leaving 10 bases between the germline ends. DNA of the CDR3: TGTGCCAGCAGTGAATATTCCGGACTTTCCTATAATTCACCCCTCCACTTT. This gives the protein CASSEYSGLSYNSPLHF.

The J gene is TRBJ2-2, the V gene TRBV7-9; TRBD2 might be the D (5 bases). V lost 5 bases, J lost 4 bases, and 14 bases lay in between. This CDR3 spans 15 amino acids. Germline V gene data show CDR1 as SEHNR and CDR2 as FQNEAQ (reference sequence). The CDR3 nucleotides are TGTGCCAGCAGCATCAACCGGGATCCCACCGGGGAGCTGTTTTTT. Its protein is CASSINRDPTGELFF.

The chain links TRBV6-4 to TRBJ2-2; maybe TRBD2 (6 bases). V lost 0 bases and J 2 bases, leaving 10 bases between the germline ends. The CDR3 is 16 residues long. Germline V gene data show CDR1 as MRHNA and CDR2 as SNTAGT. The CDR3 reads CASSDSGGINTGELFF. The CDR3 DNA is TGTGCCAGCAGTGACTCCGGAGGGATCAACACCGGGGAGCTGTTTTTT.

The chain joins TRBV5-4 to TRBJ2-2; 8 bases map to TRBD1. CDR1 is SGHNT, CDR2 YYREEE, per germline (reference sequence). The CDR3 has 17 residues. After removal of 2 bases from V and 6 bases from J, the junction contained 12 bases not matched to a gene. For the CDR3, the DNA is TGTGCCAGCAGCTTCGGGTCAGGGGGCGCTTTATCCGGGGAGCTGTTTTTT. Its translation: CASSFGSGGALSGELFF.

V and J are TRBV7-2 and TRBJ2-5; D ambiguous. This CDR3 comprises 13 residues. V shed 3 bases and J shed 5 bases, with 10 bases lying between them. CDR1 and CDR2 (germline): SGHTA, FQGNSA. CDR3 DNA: TGTGCCAGCAGCTTCCCCCTGGGGGAGACCCAGTACTTC. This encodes CASSFPLGETQYF.

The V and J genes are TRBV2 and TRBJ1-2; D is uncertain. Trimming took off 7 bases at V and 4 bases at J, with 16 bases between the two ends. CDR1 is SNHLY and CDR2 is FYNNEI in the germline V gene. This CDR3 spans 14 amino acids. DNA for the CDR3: TGTGCCAGCATGGAGCGCTCGCGACTCTATGGCTACACCTTC. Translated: CASMERSRLYGYTF.

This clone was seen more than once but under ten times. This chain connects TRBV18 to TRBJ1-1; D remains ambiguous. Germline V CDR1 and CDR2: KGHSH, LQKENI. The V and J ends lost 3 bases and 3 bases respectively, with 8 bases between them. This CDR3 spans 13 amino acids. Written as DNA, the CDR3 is TGTGCCAGCTCACCGAGCCAGGACACTGAAGCTTTCTTT. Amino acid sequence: CASSPSQDTEAFF.

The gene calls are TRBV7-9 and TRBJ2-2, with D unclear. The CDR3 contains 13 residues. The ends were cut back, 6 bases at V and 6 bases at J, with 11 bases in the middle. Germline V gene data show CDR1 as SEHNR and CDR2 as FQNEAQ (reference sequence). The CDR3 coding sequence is TGTGCCAGCAGTTCCGATATCCCCGGGGAGCTGTTTTTT. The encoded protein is CASSSDIPGELFF. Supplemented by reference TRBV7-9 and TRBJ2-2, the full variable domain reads DTGVSQNPRHKITKRGQNVTFRCDPISEHNRLYWYRQTLGQGPEFLTYFQNEAQLEKSRLLSDRFSAERPKGSFSTLEIQRTEQGDSAMYLCASSSDIPGELFFGEGSRLTVL.

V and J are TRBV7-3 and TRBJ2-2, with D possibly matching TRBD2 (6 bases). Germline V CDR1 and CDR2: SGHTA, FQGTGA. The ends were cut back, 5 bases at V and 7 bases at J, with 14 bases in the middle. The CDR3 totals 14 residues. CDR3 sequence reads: CASSPRGVVGELFF. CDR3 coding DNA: TGTGCCAGCAGCCCCCGCGGGGTGGTCGGGGAGCTGTTTTTT.

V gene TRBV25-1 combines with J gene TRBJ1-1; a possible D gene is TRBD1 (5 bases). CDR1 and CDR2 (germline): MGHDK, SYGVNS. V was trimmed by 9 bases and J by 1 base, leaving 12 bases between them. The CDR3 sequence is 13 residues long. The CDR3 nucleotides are TGTGCCAGTAGCAGGGTGGGGAACACTGAAGCTTTCTTT. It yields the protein CASSRVGNTEAFF.

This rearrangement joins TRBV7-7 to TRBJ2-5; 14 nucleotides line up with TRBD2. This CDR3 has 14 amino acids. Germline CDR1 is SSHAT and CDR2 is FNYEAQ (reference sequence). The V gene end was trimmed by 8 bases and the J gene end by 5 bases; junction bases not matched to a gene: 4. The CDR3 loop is CASAGTSGSETQYF. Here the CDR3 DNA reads TGTGCCAGCGCCGGGACTAGCGGGAGCGAGACCCAGTACTTC.